These 11 T cell receptor beta chains were sequenced from one sample in a study of shared clonotypes between healthy human individuals. Only in-frame clones appear in the TCRdb table, and some are missing; sequencing was by immunoSEQ multiplex PCR. The table includes millions of clones, more than 85% detected once. The sample taken for sequencing was naive CD4+ T cells from PBMCs. As to subset: CD45RA+ positively selected. The receptor set was obtained from a young man in good health. Some clones in this sample may be carry-over from other donors' samples.

The gene calls are TRBV28 and TRBJ1-5; D not resolved. The germline V gene has CDR1 MDHEN and CDR2 SYDVKM. Trimming removed 5 bases at V and 9 bases at J, with 11 bases between. This CDR3 has 12 residues. The CDR3, as DNA: TGTGCCAGCAGTCCCTATCTGGGGCCCCAGCATTTT. As protein: CASSPYLGPQHF. The full variable domain, in which reference TRBV28 and TRBJ1-5 provide the parts outside the CDR3, is DVKVTQSSRYLVKRTGEKVFLECVQDMDHENMFWYRQDPGLGLRLIYFSYDVKMKEKGDIPEGYSVSREKKERFSLILESASTNQTSMYLCASSPYLGPQHFGDGTRLSIL.

The V call is TRBV6-6, the J call TRBJ1-4; D might be TRBD1 (5 bases). The CDR3 is 15 amino acids. V was cut by 2 bases and J by 3 bases, with 10 bases left in between. Germline CDR1 reads MNHNY; CDR2 reads SVGAGI (reference sequence). CDR3 protein: CASSYPRDANEKLFF. CDR3 sequence (DNA): TGTGCCAGCAGTTACCCTCGGGACGCTAATGAAAAACTGTTTTTT.

The DNA for the CDR3 is TGTGCCAGCAGCGGGACGTACTCCTACGAGCAGTACTTC. Its translation is CASSGTYSYEQYF. This chain joins TRBV28 and TRBJ2-7; D is tentatively TRBD1 or TRBD2 (5 bases each). V was pared by 6 bases and J by 0 bases, with 9 bases between. There are 13 residues in the CDR3. Germline CDR1 is MDHEN and CDR2 is SYDVKM. The full variable domain, in which reference TRBV28 and TRBJ2-7 provide the parts outside the CDR3, is DVKVTQSSRYLVKRTGEKVFLECVQDMDHENMFWYRQDPGLGLRLIYFSYDVKMKEKGDIPEGYSVSREKKERFSLILESASTNQTSMYLCASSGTYSYEQYFGPGTRLTVT.

V and J are TRBV7-2 and TRBJ2-4; D unresolved. The CDR3 loop spans 16 amino acids. V lost 5 bases to trimming and J lost 7 bases, with 21 bases between them. Germline V lookup: CDR1 SGHTA, CDR2 FQGNSA. CDR3 loop: CASSPRVRPLGNIQYF. The CDR3 DNA reads TGTGCCAGCAGCCCCCGGGTCCGGCCCCTGGGCAACATTCAGTACTTC.

This rearrangement joins TRBV19 to TRBJ1-3; the D gene is possibly TRBD1 (5 bases). With 7 bases removed from V and 3 bases from J, the gap between germline ends came to 13 bases. The CDR3 extends over 14 amino acids. Germline V gene data show CDR1 as LNHDA and CDR2 as SQIVND (reference sequence). CDR3 loop: CASTRGGYGNTIYF. CDR3 sequence (DNA): TGTGCCAGTACCCGGGGCGGATATGGAAACACCATATATTTT.

This clone was observed a handful of times. This chain uses TRBV28 with TRBJ1-2; unclear D gene. This CDR3 is built from 13 residues. Trimming stripped 6 bases from V and 6 bases from J, with 14 bases between. Germline V gene sequence: CDR1 MDHEN, CDR2 SYDVKM. CDR3 in amino acids: CASRRSEIDGYTF. The CDR3 bases are TGTGCCAGCAGGAGATCGGAAATAGATGGCTACACCTTC.

The gene calls are TRBV7-8 and TRBJ1-1; maybe TRBD1 (5 bases). Trimming left V 4 bases short and J 1 base short, with 16 bases between. In germline, CDR1 is SGHVS, CDR2 FQNEAQ. This CDR3 has 16 amino acids. CDR3 sequence: CASSSQGVWTNTEAFF. DNA for the CDR3: TGTGCCAGCAGCTCTCAGGGAGTATGGACGAACACTGAAGCTTTCTTT.

The rearrangement uses TRBV19 and TRBJ2-2; 8 bases align to TRBD1. The CDR3 extends over 16 amino acids. Germline CDR1 reads LNHDA; CDR2 reads SQIVND (reference sequence). V gave up 2 bases and J gave up 4 bases; unmatched junction bases: 6. The CDR3 sequence: CASSISAGGVTGELFF. The CDR3 coding sequence is TGTGCCAGTAGTATAAGTGCAGGGGGCGTCACCGGGGAGCTGTTTTTT.

The chain couples TRBV5-1 to TRBJ2-1, with TRBD2 matching over 8 bases. V lost 4 bases, J lost 10 bases, and 7 bases stayed unmatched. Germline CDR1 SGHRS, CDR2 YFSETQ. CDR3 length: 13 residues. DNA of the CDR3: TGCGCCAGCAGCGCTGGACTAGCTGTCGAGCAGTTCTTC. This codes for CASSAGLAVEQFF.

Written as DNA, the CDR3 is TGCGCCAGCAGCGAGGAGCCAGGCTCCTACAATGAGCAGTTCTTC. This codes for CASSEEPGSYNEQFF. The rearrangement joins TRBV5-1 to TRBJ2-1; the D is unclear. The germline CDR1 and CDR2 sequences are SGHRS and YFSETQ. V lost 4 bases, J lost 0 bases, and 11 bases lay in between. The CDR3 has 15 residues.

The chain recombines TRBV30 with TRBJ1-3, with D unresolved. The CDR3 has 15 residues. Trimming cost V 5 bases and J 3 bases, with 17 bases left between them. CDR1 and CDR2 (germline): GTSNPN, SVGIG (reference sequence). Here the CDR3 DNA reads TGTGCCTGGGACCTTGGGGTTGGAAGTGGAAACACCATATATTTT. The encoded protein is CAWDLGVGSGNTIYF.